Many counts were recorded for the clone carrying this T cell receptor beta chain. Germline V lookup: CDR1 MGHRA, CDR2 YSYEKL. This CDR3 region has 18 residues. Unmatched junction bases numbered 7, after V lost 0 bases and J lost 3 bases. The data were obtained in a study of spatial heterogeneity in lung cancer. A unique molecular identifier was attached to every TCR cDNA molecule. A single record per CDR3 protein comes from TCRdb applying MiXCR to the 5' RACE reads. The table includes tens of thousands of distinct CDR3 sequences, 4% to 6% detected once. The sample's time point: sample taken at primary tumor resection. Unsorted samples of tumor, nontumor lung or frozen PBMC had their whole RNA sequenced.

The chain links TRBV4-1 to TRBJ2-3; 12 bases are a match to TRBD2. Sequencing used PBMCs, obtained at surgery. This clonotype originated in a female donor with early-stage non-small cell lung cancer. The CDR3 reads CASSQDPPTSGGTDTQYF. The CDR3 nucleotides are TGCGCCAGCAGCCAAGACCCCCCGACTAGCGGGGGAACAGATACGCAGTATTTT.